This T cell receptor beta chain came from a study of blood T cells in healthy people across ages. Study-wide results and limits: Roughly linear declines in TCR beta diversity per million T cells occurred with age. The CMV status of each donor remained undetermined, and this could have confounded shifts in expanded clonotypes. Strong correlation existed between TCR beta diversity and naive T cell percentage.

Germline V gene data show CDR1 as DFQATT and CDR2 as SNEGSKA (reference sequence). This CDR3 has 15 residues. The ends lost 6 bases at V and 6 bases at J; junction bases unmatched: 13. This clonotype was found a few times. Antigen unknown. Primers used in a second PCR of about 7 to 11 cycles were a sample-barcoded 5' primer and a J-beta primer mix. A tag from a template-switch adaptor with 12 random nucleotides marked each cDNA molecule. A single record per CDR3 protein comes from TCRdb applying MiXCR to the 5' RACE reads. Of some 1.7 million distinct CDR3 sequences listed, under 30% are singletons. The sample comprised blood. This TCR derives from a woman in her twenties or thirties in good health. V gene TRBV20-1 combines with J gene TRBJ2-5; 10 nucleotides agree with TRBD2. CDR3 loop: CSAPTAVAGGQTQYF. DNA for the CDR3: TGCAGTGCCCCCACAGCGGTAGCGGGAGGACAGACCCAGTACTTC.